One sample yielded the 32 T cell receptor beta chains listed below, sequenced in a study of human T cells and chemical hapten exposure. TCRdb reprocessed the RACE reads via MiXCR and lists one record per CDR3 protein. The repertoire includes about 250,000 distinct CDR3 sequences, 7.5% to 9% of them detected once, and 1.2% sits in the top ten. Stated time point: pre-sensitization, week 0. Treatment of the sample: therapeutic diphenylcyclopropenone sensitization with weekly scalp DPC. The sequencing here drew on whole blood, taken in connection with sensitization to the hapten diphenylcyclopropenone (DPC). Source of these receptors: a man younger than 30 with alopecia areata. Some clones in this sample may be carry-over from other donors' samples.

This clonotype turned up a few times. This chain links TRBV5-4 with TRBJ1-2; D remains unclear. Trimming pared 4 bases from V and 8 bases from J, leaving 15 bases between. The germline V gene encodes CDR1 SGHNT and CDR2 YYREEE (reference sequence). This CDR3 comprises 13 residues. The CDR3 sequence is CASSLSALGGYTF. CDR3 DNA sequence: TGTGCCAGCAGCCTCTCAGCCTTGGGGGGCTACACCTTC. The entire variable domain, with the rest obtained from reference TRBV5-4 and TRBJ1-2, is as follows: ETGVTQSPTHLIKTRGQQVTLRCSSQSGHNTVSWYQQALGQGPQFIFQYYREEENGRGNFPPRFSGLQFPNYSSELNVNALELDDSALYLCASSLSALGGYTFGSGTRLTVV.

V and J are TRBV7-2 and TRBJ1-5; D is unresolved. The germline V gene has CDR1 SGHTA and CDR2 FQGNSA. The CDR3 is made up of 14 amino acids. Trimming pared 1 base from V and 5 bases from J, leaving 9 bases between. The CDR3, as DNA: TGTGCCAGCAGCTTAGACCTGGCAGATCAGCCCCAGCATTTT. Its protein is CASSLDLADQPQHF.

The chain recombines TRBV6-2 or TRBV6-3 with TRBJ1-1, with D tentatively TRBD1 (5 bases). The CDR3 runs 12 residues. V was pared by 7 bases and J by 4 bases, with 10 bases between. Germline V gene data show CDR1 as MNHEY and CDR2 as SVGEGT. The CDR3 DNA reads TGTGCCAGCACCATTACAGGCACTGAAGCTTTCTTT. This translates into CASTITGTEAFF.

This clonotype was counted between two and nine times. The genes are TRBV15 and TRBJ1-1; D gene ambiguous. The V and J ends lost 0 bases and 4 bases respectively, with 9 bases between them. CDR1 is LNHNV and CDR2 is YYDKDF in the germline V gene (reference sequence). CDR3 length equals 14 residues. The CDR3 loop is CATSRDKATTEAFF. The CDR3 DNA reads TGTGCCACCAGCAGAGATAAGGCTACCACTGAAGCTTTCTTT. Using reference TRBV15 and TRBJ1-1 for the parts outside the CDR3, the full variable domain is DAMVIQNPRYQVTQFGKPVTLSCSQTLNHNVMYWYQQKSSQAPKLLFHYYDKDFNNEADTPDNFQSRRPNTSFCFLDIRSPGLGDTAMYLCATSRDKATTEAFFGQGTRLTVV.

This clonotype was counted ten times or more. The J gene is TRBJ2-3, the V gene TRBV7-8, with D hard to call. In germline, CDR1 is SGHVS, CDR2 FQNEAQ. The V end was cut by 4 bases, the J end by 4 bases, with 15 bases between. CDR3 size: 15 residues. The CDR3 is CASSSKVNPPDTQYF. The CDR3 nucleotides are TGTGCCAGCAGCTCAAAAGTGAATCCGCCAGATACGCAGTATTTT.

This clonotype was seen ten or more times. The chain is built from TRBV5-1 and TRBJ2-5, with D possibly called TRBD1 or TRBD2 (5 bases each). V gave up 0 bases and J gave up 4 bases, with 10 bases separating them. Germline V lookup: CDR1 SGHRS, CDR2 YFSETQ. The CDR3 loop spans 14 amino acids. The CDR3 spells CASSLDPGPETQYF. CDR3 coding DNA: TGCGCCAGCAGCTTGGACCCGGGGCCAGAGACCCAGTACTTC.

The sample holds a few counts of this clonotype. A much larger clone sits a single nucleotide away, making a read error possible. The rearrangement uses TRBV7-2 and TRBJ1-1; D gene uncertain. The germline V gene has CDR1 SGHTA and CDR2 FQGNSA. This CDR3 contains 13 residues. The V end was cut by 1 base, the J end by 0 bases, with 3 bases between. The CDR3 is CASSLDVNTEAFF. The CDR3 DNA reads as TGTGCCAGCAGCTTAGACGTGAACACTGAAGCTTTCTTT.

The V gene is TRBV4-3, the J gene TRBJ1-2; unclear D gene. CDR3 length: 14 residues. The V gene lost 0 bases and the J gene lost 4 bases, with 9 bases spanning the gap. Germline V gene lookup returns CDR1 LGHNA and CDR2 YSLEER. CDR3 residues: CASSQELGTYGYTF. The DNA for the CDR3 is TGCGCCAGCAGCCAAGAACTGGGTACCTATGGCTACACCTTC.

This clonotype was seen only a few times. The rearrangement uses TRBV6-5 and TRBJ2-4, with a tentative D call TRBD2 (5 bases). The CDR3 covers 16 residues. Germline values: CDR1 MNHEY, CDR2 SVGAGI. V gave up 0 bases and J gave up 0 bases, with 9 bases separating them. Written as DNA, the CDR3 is TGTGCCAGCAGTTACTCTGCAGGACTAGCCAAAAACATTCAGTACTTC. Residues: CASSYSAGLAKNIQYF.

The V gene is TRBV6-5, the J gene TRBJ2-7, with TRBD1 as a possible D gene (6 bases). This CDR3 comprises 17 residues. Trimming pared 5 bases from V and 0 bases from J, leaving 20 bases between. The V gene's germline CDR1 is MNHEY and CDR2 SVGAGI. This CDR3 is CASSHITRQVSSYEQYF. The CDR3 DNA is TGTGCCAGCAGTCATATTACACGACAGGTCAGCTCCTACGAGCAGTACTTC.

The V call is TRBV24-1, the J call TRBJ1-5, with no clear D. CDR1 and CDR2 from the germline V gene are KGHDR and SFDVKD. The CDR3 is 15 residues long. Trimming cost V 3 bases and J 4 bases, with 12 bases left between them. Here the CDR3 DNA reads TGTGCCACCAGTGATAGCTTGGGATTAAATCAGCCCCAGCATTTT. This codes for CATSDSLGLNQPQHF.

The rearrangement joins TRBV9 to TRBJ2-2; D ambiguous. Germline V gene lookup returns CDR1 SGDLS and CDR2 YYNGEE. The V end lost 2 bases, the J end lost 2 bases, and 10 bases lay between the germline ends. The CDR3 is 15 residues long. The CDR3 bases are TGTGCCAGCAGCGTCCGCAGGCATAACACCGGGGAGCTGTTTTTT. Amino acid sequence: CASSVRRHNTGELFF.

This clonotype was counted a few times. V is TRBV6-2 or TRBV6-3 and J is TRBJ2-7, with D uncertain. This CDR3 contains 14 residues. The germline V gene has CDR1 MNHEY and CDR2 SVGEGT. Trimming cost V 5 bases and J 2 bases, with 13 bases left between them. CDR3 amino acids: CASSGSVSTYEQYF. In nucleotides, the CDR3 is TGTGCCAGCAGTGGGTCAGTTTCGACCTACGAGCAGTACTTC.

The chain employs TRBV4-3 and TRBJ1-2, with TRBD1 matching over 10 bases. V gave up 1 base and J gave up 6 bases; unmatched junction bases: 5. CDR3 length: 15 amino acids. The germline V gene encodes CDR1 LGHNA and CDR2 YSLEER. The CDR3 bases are TGCGCCAGCAGCCAAGGACAGGGGGCAGCGAATGGCTACACCTTC. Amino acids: CASSQGQGAANGYTF.

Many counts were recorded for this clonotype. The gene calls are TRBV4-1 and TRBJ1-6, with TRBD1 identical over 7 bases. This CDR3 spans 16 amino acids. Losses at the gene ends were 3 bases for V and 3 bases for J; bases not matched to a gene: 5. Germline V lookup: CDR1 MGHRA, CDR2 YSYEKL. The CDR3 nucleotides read TGCGCCAGCAGCCAGAGGACAGGCGACTATAATTCACCCCTCCACTTT. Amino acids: CASSQRTGDYNSPLHF.

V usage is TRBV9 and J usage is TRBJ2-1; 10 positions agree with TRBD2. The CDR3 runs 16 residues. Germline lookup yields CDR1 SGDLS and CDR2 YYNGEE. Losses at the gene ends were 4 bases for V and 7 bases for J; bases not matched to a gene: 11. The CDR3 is CASSQLSSGGRNEQFF. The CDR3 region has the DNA TGTGCCAGCAGCCAACTTTCTAGCGGGGGAAGGAATGAGCAGTTCTTC.

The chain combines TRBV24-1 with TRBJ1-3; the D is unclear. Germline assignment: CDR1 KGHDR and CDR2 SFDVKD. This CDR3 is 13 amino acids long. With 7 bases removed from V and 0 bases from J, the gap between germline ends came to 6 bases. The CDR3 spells CATRSSSGNTIYF. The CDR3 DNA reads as TGTGCCACCAGGAGTTCCTCTGGAAACACCATATATTTT.

The CDR3 region has the DNA TGTGCCAGCAGGATCGATATGACGCGAGGCTACACCTTC. Amino acid sequence: CASRIDMTRGYTF. The chain couples TRBV6-5 to TRBJ1-2; D unresolved. The CDR3 is 13 residues long. Trimming took off 6 bases at V and 8 bases at J, with 16 bases between the two ends. CDR1 and CDR2 from the germline V gene are MNHEY and SVGAGI.

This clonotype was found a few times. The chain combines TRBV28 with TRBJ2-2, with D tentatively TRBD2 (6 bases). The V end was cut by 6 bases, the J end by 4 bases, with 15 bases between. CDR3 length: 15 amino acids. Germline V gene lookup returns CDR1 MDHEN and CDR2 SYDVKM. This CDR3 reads CASSRPGLVTGELFF. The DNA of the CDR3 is TGTGCCAGCAGCCGCCCGGGACTGGTCACCGGGGAGCTGTTTTTT.

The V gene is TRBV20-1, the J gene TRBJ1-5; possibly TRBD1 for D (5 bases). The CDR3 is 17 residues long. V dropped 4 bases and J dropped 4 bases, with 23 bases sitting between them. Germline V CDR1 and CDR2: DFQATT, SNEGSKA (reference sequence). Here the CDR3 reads CSAKAVWGGSNNQPQHF. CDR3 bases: TGCAGTGCTAAAGCCGTTTGGGGGGGTTCCAATAATCAGCCCCAGCATTTT.

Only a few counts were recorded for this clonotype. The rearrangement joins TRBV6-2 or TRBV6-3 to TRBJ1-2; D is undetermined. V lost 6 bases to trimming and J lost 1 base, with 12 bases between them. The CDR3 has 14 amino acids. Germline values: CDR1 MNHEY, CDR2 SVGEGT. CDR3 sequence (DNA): TGTGCCAGCAGAGACAACGGAGATAACTATGGCTACACCTTC. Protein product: CASRDNGDNYGYTF.

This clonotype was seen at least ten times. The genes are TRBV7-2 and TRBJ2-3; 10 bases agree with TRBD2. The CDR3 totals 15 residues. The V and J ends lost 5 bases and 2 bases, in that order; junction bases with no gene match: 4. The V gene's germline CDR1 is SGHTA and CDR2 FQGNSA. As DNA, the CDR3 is TGTGCCAGCAGCAAGCTAGCGGGGGCCACAGATACGCAGTATTTT. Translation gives CASSKLAGATDTQYF.

The CDR3, as DNA: TGTGCCAGCAGTGAATTTAACTTTCCGGGGGAGCAGTACTTC. Residues: CASSEFNFPGEQYF. The chain carries TRBV25-1 and TRBJ2-7, with a weak D call TRBD2 (5 bases). Germline V CDR1 and CDR2: MGHDK, SYGVNS. Trimming pared 1 base from V and 7 bases from J, leaving 14 bases between. CDR3 size: 14 residues.

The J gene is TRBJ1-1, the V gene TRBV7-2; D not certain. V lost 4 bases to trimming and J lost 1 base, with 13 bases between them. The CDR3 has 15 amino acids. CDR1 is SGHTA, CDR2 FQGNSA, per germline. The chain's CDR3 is CASSSRKRANTEAFF. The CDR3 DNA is TGTGCCAGCAGCTCCCGGAAAAGGGCGAACACTGAAGCTTTCTTT.

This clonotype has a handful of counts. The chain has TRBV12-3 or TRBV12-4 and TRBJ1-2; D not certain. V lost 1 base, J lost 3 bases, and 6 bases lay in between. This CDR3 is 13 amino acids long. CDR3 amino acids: CASSLGGHYGYTF. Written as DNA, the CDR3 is TGTGCCAGCAGTTTAGGAGGTCACTATGGCTACACCTTC.

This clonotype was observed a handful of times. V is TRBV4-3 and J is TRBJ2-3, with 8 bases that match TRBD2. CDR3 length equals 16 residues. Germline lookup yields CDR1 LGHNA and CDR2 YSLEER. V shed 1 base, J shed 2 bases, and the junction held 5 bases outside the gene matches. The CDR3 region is CASSQGAGAHTDTQYF. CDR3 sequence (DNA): TGCGCCAGCAGCCAAGGAGCGGGGGCCCACACAGATACGCAGTATTTT.

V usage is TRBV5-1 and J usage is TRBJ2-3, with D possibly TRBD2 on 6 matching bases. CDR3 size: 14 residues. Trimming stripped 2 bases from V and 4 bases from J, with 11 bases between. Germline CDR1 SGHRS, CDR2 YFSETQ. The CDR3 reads CASSLRGIPDTQYF. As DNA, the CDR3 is TGCGCCAGCAGCTTACGGGGGATACCAGATACGCAGTATTTT.

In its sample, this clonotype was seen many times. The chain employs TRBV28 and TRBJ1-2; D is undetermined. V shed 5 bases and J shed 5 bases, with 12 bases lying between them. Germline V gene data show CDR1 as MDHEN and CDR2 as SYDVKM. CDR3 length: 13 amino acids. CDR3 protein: CASSPQDSYGYTF. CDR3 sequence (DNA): TGTGCCAGCAGTCCTCAGGACTCTTATGGCTACACCTTC.

This CDR3 is CASSFLQGAPDTQYF. CDR3 DNA: TGTGCCAGCAGCTTCTTACAGGGGGCTCCAGATACGCAGTATTTT. This chain uses TRBV7-9 with TRBJ2-3, with 9 nucleotides matching TRBD1. Germline V gene lookup returns CDR1 SEHNR and CDR2 FQNEAQ (reference sequence). The CDR3 consists of 15 residues. The ends lost 3 bases at V and 4 bases at J; junction bases unmatched: 5. Filled out from reference TRBV7-9 and TRBJ2-3, the complete variable domain reads DTGVSQNPRHKITKRGQNVTFRCDPISEHNRLYWYRQTLGQGPEFLTYFQNEAQLEKSRLLSDRFSAERPKGSFSTLEIQRTEQGDSAMYLCASSFLQGAPDTQYFGPGTRLTVL.

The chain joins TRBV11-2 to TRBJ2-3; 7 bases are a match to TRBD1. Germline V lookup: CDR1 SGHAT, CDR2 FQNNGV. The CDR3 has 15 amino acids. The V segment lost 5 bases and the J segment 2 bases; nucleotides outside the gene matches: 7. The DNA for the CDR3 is TGTGCCAGCAGCGCGACAGGGAGCAACACAGATACGCAGTATTTT. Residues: CASSATGSNTDTQYF. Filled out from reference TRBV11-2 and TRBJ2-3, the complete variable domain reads EAGVAQSPRYKIIEKRQSVAFWCNPISGHATLYWYQQILGQGPKLLIQFQNNGVVDDSQLPKDRFSAERLKGVDSTLKIQPAKLEDSAVYLCASSATGSNTDTQYFGPGTRLTVL.

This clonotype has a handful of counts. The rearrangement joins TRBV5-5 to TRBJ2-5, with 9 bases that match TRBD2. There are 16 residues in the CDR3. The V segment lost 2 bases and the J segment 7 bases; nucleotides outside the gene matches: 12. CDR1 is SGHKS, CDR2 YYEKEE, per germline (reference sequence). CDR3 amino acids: CASSLSLAGTEGTQYF. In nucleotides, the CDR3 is TGTGCCAGCAGCTTAAGCCTAGCGGGGACCGAGGGGACCCAGTACTTC.

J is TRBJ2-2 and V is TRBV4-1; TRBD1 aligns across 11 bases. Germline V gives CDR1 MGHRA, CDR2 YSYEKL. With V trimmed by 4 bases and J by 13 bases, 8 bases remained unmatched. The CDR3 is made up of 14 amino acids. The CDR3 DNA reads TGCGCCAGCAGCCGTCCCGGGACAGGGGGAGGGCTGTTTTTT. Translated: CASSRPGTGGGLFF.